The clone carrying this T cell receptor beta chain has only one observation. After extraction with the RNeasy kit, roughly 0.45 to 1 ug of the RNA was reverse transcribed using random hexamers. Each CDR3 protein gets one entry after TCRdb re-called the immunoSEQ multiplex PCR reads with MiXCR. The top ten hold about 0.12% of the sample, which has around 170,000 distinct CDR3 sequences, 95% to 96% seen once. The sample is drawn from a study of CD8 T cells in Susac syndrome. V lost 8 bases and J 4 bases, leaving 9 bases between the germline ends. This CDR3 comprises 12 residues. Germline lookup yields CDR1 SNHLY and CDR2 FYNNEI.

This receptor was taken from a human donor with Susac syndrome. The sequencing input was CD4+ T cells from PBMCs. The genes are TRBV2 and TRBJ2-4, with TRBD1 as a possible D gene (6 bases). CDR3: CASGTGKNIQYF. Written as DNA, the CDR3 is TGTGCCAGCGGAACAGGGAAAAACATTCAGTACTTC.